The rows below give T cell receptor beta chains drawn from one sample of a study of blood T cell repertoires in COVID-19. Only in-frame clones appear in the TCRdb table, and some are missing; sequencing was by immunoSEQ multiplex PCR. The sample shows around 340,000 clones, about nine tenths of them seen only once. Sequenced material: peripheral blood. The receptors shown here come from a woman in her sixties with COVID-19, enrolled during active disease. Each CDR3 is given with its conserved first and last residue. The D gene is left open where the match is weak. Size tells how often a clone was seen (once, few, many) or the class of an expanded clone, and some rows leave it out.

J,D,V,size,CDR3,DNA
TRBJ1-5,-,TRBV2,-,CASKVQGEVGNQPQHF,TGTGCCAGCAAGGTTCAAGGGGAGGTGGGCAATCAGCCCCAGCATTTT
TRBJ2-2,TRBD1,TRBV4-1,once,CASSRPGQGAGGELFF,TGCGCCAGCAGCCGACCGGGACAGGGGGCCGGCGGGGAGCTGTTTTTT
TRBJ1-1,-,TRBV27,-,CASSLRENTEAFF,TGTGCCAGCAGTTTGAGGGAGAACACTGAAGCTTTCTTT
TRBJ2-3,TRBD2,TRBV7-2,-,CASSPIVGGVSDTQYF,TGTGCCAGCAGTCCCATTGTTGGGGGGGTATCTGATACGCAGTATTTT
TRBJ1-2,-,TRBV2,-,CASMDPGFLGYTF,TGTGCCAGCATGGATCCCGGGTTTTTAGGCTACACCTTC
TRBJ1-5,-,TRBV2,-,CASTGIRGSKPQHF,TGTGCCAGCACGGGAATCCGGGGGTCGAAGCCCCAGCATTTT
TRBJ2-1,TRBD2,TRBV5-1,-,CASSLVAGGPYNEQFF,TGCGCCAGCAGCCTAGTGGCGGGGGGACCTTACAATGAGCAGTTCTTC
TRBJ1-1,-,TRBV20-1,-,CSASNPRAGRLNTEAFF,TGCAGTGCTAGTAATCCCCGGGCAGGGAGGTTGAACACTGAAGCTTTCTTT
TRBJ1-4,-,TRBV2,-,CASSKVSGGREKLFF,TGTGCCAGCAGCAAGGTCTCGGGGGGTCGAGAAAAACTGTTTTTT
TRBJ2-7,-,TRBV4-2,-,CASSQGVGAEQYF,TGTGCCAGCAGCCAAGGGGTGGGGGCCGAGCAGTACTTC
TRBJ2-1,-,TRBV27,once,CASSLSGGLGQFF,TGTGCCAGCAGTTTATCAGGGGGTCTAGGGCAGTTCTTC
TRBJ1-4,-,TRBV7-2,-,CASSLEGTTNEKLFF,TGTGCCAGCAGCTTAGAGGGGACAACTAATGAAAAACTGTTTTTT
TRBJ1-4,TRBD1,TRBV5-8,-,CASSLATGANEKLFF,TGTGCCAGCAGCTTGGCCACAGGGGCTAATGAAAAACTGTTTTTT
TRBJ1-1,TRBD1,TRBV6-1,-,CASSARDRGLGTEAFF,TGTGCCAGCAGTGCCCGGGACAGGGGGCTCGGCACTGAAGCTTTCTTT
TRBJ2-1,-,TRBV6-1,-,CASSENGHLPYNEQFF,TGTGCCAGCAGTGAAAATGGGCACCTCCCCTACAATGAGCAGTTCTTC
TRBJ2-1,TRBD1,TRBV12-3/TRBV12-4,few,CASSVTGGQFF,TGTGCCAGCAGCGTCACAGGGGGGCAGTTCTTC
TRBJ2-2,-,TRBV9,-,CASSVDWGGRRTGELFF,TGTGCCAGCAGCGTAGACTGGGGGGGGCGCAGGACCGGGGAGCTGTTTTTT
TRBJ1-1,-,TRBV19,-,CASSVVPPPKNTEAFF,TGTGCCAGTAGTGTAGTCCCCCCCCCTAAGAACACTGAAGCTTTCTTT
TRBJ1-1,-,TRBV28,-,CASGRRENTEAFF,TGTGCCAGCGGGAGGAGGGAGAACACTGAAGCTTTCTTT
TRBJ1-1,-,TRBV18,-,CASSPSGDTEAFF,TGTGCCAGCTCCCCCTCGGGGGACACTGAAGCTTTCTTT
TRBJ2-7,-,TRBV7-9,-,CASRQTGSSSYEQYF,TGTGCCAGCCGTCAAACAGGGTCGTCCTCCTACGAGCAGTACTTC
TRBJ1-1,-,TRBV3-1/TRBV3-2,once,CASSNRAGTEAFF,TGTGCCAGCAGCAATCGGGCGGGCACTGAAGCTTTCTTT
TRBJ1-1,TRBD1,TRBV19,-,CATWTGGITFF,TGTGCCACTTGGACAGGGGGCATAACTTTCTTT
TRBJ1-2,-,TRBV4-2,-,CASSQERGRDYGYTF,TGTGCCAGCAGCCAAGAAAGGGGCAGGGACTATGGCTACACCTTC
TRBJ2-3,TRBD2,TRBV6-4,few,CASSETSGGTDTQYF,TGTGCCAGCAGTGAGACTAGCGGGGGCACAGATACGCAGTATTTT
TRBJ1-5,TRBD1,TRBV27,-,CASREGQGARQPQHF,TGTGCCAGCAGAGAGGGACAGGGGGCCCGGCAGCCCCAGCATTTT
TRBJ1-1,-,TRBV6-1,-,CASSEAPWNTEAFF,TGTGCCAGCAGTGAAGCTCCGTGGAACACTGAAGCTTTCTTT
TRBJ1-1,TRBD1,TRBV3-1/TRBV3-2,-,CASSQRQGGTEAFF,TGTGCCAGCAGCCAGAGGCAGGGGGGCACTGAAGCTTTCTTT
TRBJ1-5,-,TRBV6-5,-,CASSSWGSNQPQHF,TGTGCCAGCAGCTCGTGGGGCAGCAATCAGCCCCAGCATTTT